A selection of T cell receptor beta chains follows, all from one sample in a study of T cell responses to AZD1222 COVID-19 vaccine. Measured with immunoSEQ multiplex PCR; TCRdb has only the in-frame clones, and not every one. The table shows approximately 160,000 clones, with around nine tenths occurring only once. This sample comprised peripheral blood, obtained on day 0 of AZD1222 vaccination. These receptors originate from an adult in good health. Both conserved end residues are trimmed from each CDR3. The order of the fields is CDR3 length, V gene, CDR3 protein.

length: 16; V: TRBV6-2/TRBV6-3; CDR3: ASSYSTGSLPSLYEQY
length: 15; V: TRBV11-2; CDR3: ASSLPVWTGDSEEQY
length: 15; V: TRBV9; CDR3: ASSPDRGRGWADTQY
length: 10; V: TRBV30; CDR3: AWSRDRAGYT
length: 13; V: TRBV9; CDR3: ASSVGNINTGELF
length: 13; V: TRBV7-8; CDR3: ASSPLGTGEWEQY
length: 14; V: TRBV5-6; CDR3: ASSLLGQDLSYEQY
length: 12; V: TRBV5-1; CDR3: ASSLQGVATEAF
length: 13; V: TRBV7-9; CDR3: ASSLEGAGNQPQH
length: 11; V: TRBV12-3/TRBV12-4; CDR3: ASSLWSVEGYT
length: 15; V: TRBV19; CDR3: ASSIGGRSSYNSPLH
length: 13; V: TRBV7-3; CDR3: ASRPGQMGSYGYT
length: 12; V: TRBV11-3; CDR3: ASSLASVQETQY
length: 12; V: TRBV5-6; CDR3: ASSAGGRNTEAF
length: 11; V: TRBV9; CDR3: ASSAGTNYGYT
length: 9; V: TRBV20-1; CDR3: SARAGTEQY
length: 15; V: TRBV21-1; CDR3: ASSKVTELYSNQPQH
length: 15; V: TRBV5-4; CDR3: ASSLAGGPPSTDTQY
length: 11; V: TRBV12-3/TRBV12-4; CDR3: ASSLRGNYGYT
length: 15; V: TRBV5-4; CDR3: ASSAARGLANTGELF